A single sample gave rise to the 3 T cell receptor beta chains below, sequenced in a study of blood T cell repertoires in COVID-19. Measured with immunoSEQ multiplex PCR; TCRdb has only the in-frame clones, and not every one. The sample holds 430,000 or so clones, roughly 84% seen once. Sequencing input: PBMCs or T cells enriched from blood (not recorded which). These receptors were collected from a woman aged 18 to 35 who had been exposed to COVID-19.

CDR3 in amino acids: CAISDPQGIATNEKLFF. The DNA of the CDR3 is TGTGCCATCAGTGATCCACAGGGCATCGCAACTAATGAAAAACTGTTTTTT. The chain employs TRBV10-3 and TRBJ1-4, with D possibly matching TRBD1 (6 bases). Trimming took off 3 bases at V and 0 bases at J, with 14 bases between the two ends. Germline values: CDR1 ENHRY, CDR2 SYGVKD. The CDR3 loop spans 17 amino acids.

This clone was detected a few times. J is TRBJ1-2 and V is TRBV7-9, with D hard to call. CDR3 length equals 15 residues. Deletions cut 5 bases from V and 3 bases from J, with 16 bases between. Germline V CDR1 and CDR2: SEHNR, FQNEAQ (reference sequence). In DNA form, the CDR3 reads TGTGCCAGCAGCCCGGCTCGGAGATGGGACTATGGCTACACCTTC. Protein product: CASSPARRWDYGYTF.

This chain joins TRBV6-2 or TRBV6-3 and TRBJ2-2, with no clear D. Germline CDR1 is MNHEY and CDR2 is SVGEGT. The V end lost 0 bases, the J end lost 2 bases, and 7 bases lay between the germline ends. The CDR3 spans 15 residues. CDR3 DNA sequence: TGTGCCAGCAGTTACTCCTACGTTAACACCGGGGAGCTGTTTTTT. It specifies CASSYSYVNTGELFF.